This T cell receptor (beta chain) was identified in a study of blood T cell repertoires in COVID-19 (dated by TCRdb to about 2020). Regarding the complete study: Samples from collaborators originated in the United States, Italy and Spain and spanned both the acute and convalescent phases of COVID-19. The material from the prospective study consisted of cDNA or gDNA derived from T cells, B-cell-depleted T cells, or PBMCs. Deeply sampled blood TCRbeta repertoires from subjects exposed to, actively infected with, or recovered from COVID-19 were included in the dataset. A freely available public database, intended as a resource for researchers studying the immune response to SARS-CoV-2, is where the repertoires were released. The samples were drawn from the first 160 participants of the ongoing ImmuneRACE study and from over 950 subjects provided by 6 global collaborators. The sample metadata nearly always contained a de-identified subject ID, COVID-19 status, age in years and sex. HLA class I and class II types, where available, came from metadata supplied by the sample provider rather than from assay-based typing.

This clone was counted only a few times. Its antigen is not yet known. One base away there is no much larger clone; base qualities are not given. The immunoSEQ Assay, a bias-controlled multiplex PCR, was used to amplify TCRbeta CDR3 regions from genomic DNA. Turning to the authors' computational methods: The number of nucleated cells in each sample was estimated by amplification of reference gene primers within the assay. To quantify the absolute abundance of each unique TCRbeta CDR3 rearrangement, sequence reads were collapsed and filtered. For each sample, productive Simpson clonality was calculated by taking the square root of Simpson's diversity index across productive rearrangements. TCRdb carries this immuneACCESS record with in-frame sequences only. Its versions omit some clonotypes, under half of them owing to an unresolved V gene in the studies checked, with the rest unexplained. V and J calls and clone size are those listed in that table; D and trimming were worked out from the DNA. The sample includes roughly 71,000 clones, with around 82% observed a single time. Roughly 9.2% of the sample rests with the top ten.

Each collaborating institution followed its own protocols to collect whole blood in K2EDTA tubes. Collaborator samples were shipped for TCRbeta analysis as frozen whole blood, isolated PBMCs, or DNA extracted from either sample type. The V end loses 5 bases and the J end loses 5 bases, and a stretch of 16 bases separates them. In the germline V gene, CDR1 corresponds to SNHLY and CDR2 to FYNNEI. Reading from cysteine to phenylalanine, the CDR3 counts 15 amino acids. Only CDR3 DNA is held: 45 bases, read in frame from base 1. Overall results and qualifications from the work: The quantity of clinical and demographic metadata differed by source and by participant and was supplied without curation.

This chain joins TRBV2 to TRBJ2-1; TRBD2 is a possible D gene, resting on 6 matching bases. Material: peripheral blood. The clonotype originates from a man aged 50-59 years with active COVID-19. The DNA sequence is as follows: TGTGCCAGCAGTCCGGGACCGCGGGGTAACAATGAGCAGTTCTTC. Its protein product is CASSPGPRGNNEQFF.